These 27 T cell receptor beta chains share one sample of origin, sequenced in a study of T cell clones after liver transplantation. Here immunoSEQ multiplex PCR was the method, and the copy in TCRdb shows in-frame clones only, minus some. Of about 45,000 clones in the sample, about 86% are singletons; the top ten hold 2% to 2.5%. Sequenced material: CD4+ T cells from blood, taken 24 months after liver transplant. The source is a human patient who received a liver transplant. These T cells may partly come from the graft donor.

The J gene is TRBJ2-3, the V gene TRBV7-3; TRBD2 is a possible D gene (5 bases). The CDR3 runs 13 residues. The V gene lost 5 bases and the J gene lost 6 bases, with 12 bases spanning the gap. The germline V gene encodes CDR1 SGHTA and CDR2 FQGTGA. CDR3 region: CASSPAGGDTQYF. The CDR3, as DNA: TGTGCCAGCAGCCCCGCGGGTGGCGATACGCAGTATTTT.

This chain connects TRBV6-6 to TRBJ2-2, with D perhaps matching TRBD2 (6 bases). Trimming cost V 6 bases and J 4 bases, with 12 bases left between them. Germline CDR1 and CDR2: MNHNY and SVGAGI (reference sequence). This CDR3 is 14 amino acids long. The CDR3 sequence: CASRTGVVTGELFF. The CDR3 bases are TGTGCCAGCAGGACGGGAGTTGTCACCGGGGAGCTGTTTTTT.

The chain couples TRBV10-1 to TRBJ1-1, with D maybe TRBD1 (5 bases). The germline V gene encodes CDR1 WNHNN and CDR2 SYGVQD (reference sequence). The CDR3 consists of 13 residues. V was clipped by 0 bases and J by 10 bases, with 12 bases between them. CDR3 amino acids: CASSESGNGGAFF. DNA of the CDR3: TGCGCCAGCAGTGAGTCGGGGAACGGGGGAGCTTTCTTT.

CDR3 sequence (DNA): TGTGCCAGCAGCCCCCCGCGCGGGGGGTCCATGAACACTGAAGCTTTCTTT. Its protein is CASSPPRGGSMNTEAFF. The rearrangement links TRBV4-2 to TRBJ1-1; D might be TRBD1 (5 bases). Trimming shortened V by 4 bases and J by 0 bases, and 18 bases separated the two germline ends. The CDR3 has 17 amino acids. CDR1 is LGHNA and CDR2 is YNFKEQ in the germline V gene.

The gene calls are TRBV7-8 and TRBJ1-2, with 7 bases identical to TRBD1. The germline V gene has CDR1 SGHVS and CDR2 FQNEAQ. This CDR3 contains 14 residues. V was pared by 5 bases and J by 4 bases, with 7 bases of the junction left unmatched. CDR3 nucleotides: TGTGCCAGCAGCCGCACAGGGGACCCCTATGGCTACACCTTC. Translation: CASSRTGDPYGYTF.

The chain joins TRBV28 to TRBJ1-4; D is possibly TRBD1 (5 bases). Trimming cost V 5 bases and J 7 bases, with 8 bases left between them. The length of the CDR3 is 12 residues. CDR1 and CDR2 from the germline V gene are MDHEN and SYDVKM. CDR3 amino acids: CASSSRAEKLFF. Written as DNA, the CDR3 is TGTGCCAGCAGTAGCAGGGCTGAAAAACTGTTTTTT. Variable domain in full (rest from reference TRBV28 and TRBJ1-4): DVKVTQSSRYLVKRTGEKVFLECVQDMDHENMFWYRQDPGLGLRLIYFSYDVKMKEKGDIPEGYSVSREKKERFSLILESASTNQTSMYLCASSSRAEKLFFGSGTQLSVL.

The chain has TRBV15 and TRBJ2-7, with TRBD2 matching 11 bases. The ends lost 3 bases at V and 3 bases at J; junction bases unmatched: 7. This CDR3 is 16 amino acids long. The V gene's germline CDR1 is LNHNV and CDR2 YYDKDF (reference sequence). DNA of the CDR3: TGTGCCACCAGCAGGCCGACTAGCGGGAAACACTACGAGCAGTACTTC. It is translated as CATSRPTSGKHYEQYF.

The chain is built from TRBV7-2 and TRBJ2-1, with 10 bases aligning to TRBD2. Trimming cost V 0 bases and J 2 bases; bases outside gene matches: 1. This CDR3 comprises 16 residues. CDR1 is SGHTA and CDR2 is FQGNSA in the germline V gene. CDR3 DNA: TGTGCCAGCAGCTTAGCGAGCGGGGGGGCCTACAATGAGCAGTTCTTC. Its protein is CASSLASGGAYNEQFF.

The genes are TRBV5-4 and TRBJ2-2; TRBD1 or TRBD2 may be the D gene (5 bases each). CDR3 size: 15 residues. Deletions cut 4 bases from V and 4 bases from J, with 14 bases between. Germline CDR1 SGHNT, CDR2 YYREEE (reference sequence). CDR3 protein: CASSQRWGITGELFF. CDR3 nucleotides: TGTGCCAGCAGCCAAAGGTGGGGGATCACCGGGGAGCTGTTTTTT.

The gene calls are TRBV19 and TRBJ1-5; the D is unclear. The CDR3 is 15 residues long. CDR1 is LNHDA and CDR2 is SQIVND in the germline V gene (reference sequence). V was shortened by 3 bases and J by 4 bases, with 13 bases between the two germline ends. The CDR3, as DNA: TGTGCCAGTAGTATTCTGGGCAGTAGGAATCAGCCCCAGCATTTT. It specifies CASSILGSRNQPQHF.

The chain carries TRBV19 and TRBJ1-1, with D unclear. Trimming took 5 bases from V and 1 from J, leaving 8 bases between them. CDR1 is LNHDA and CDR2 is SQIVND in the germline V gene (reference sequence). The CDR3 contains 13 residues. The DNA of the CDR3 is TGTGCCAGTAGTCCCCCAGAGAACACTGAAGCTTTCTTT. This sequence encodes CASSPPENTEAFF.

This chain links TRBV7-2 with TRBJ1-4; D perhaps matches TRBD1 (6 bases). The germline V gene encodes CDR1 SGHTA and CDR2 FQGNSA. The ends were cut back, 8 bases at V and 12 bases at J, with 22 bases in the middle. This CDR3 region has 14 residues. The DNA of the CDR3 is TGTGCCAGCTCCGGCCCCGGGACATTCTCCGAACTGTTTTTT. Translated: CASSGPGTFSELFF.

V and J are TRBV7-9 and TRBJ1-1; D is unresolved. V shed 1 base and J shed 1 base, with 10 bases lying between them. This CDR3 is built from 15 residues. Germline CDR1 SEHNR, CDR2 FQNEAQ (reference sequence). The CDR3 coding sequence is TGTGCCAGCAGCTTAGTACCCCCGGGGAACACTGAAGCTTTCTTT. It codes for CASSLVPPGNTEAFF.

The chain couples TRBV30 to TRBJ1-1; D gene ambiguous. Germline loops: CDR1 GTSNPN, CDR2 SVGIG (reference sequence). The length of the CDR3 is 10 residues. Trimming pared 5 bases from V and 5 bases from J, leaving 6 bases between. The CDR3 sequence: CAWARTEAFF. In DNA form, the CDR3 reads TGTGCCTGGGCCAGGACTGAAGCTTTCTTT. Based on the CDR3 plus reference TRBV30 and TRBJ1-1, the full variable domain is SQTIHQWPATLVQPVGSPLSLECTVEGTSNPNLYWYRQAAGRGLQLLFYSVGIGQISSEVPQNLSASRPQDRQFILSSKKLLLSDSGFYLCAWARTEAFFGQGTRLTVV.

The chain carries TRBV7-3 and TRBJ2-7, with 7 bases fitting TRBD2. This CDR3 is 15 amino acids long. Trimming took 2 bases from V and 7 from J; bases not matched to a gene: 11. The germline CDR1 and CDR2 sequences are SGHTA and FQGTGA. The CDR3 loop is CASSLGGGTSSEQYF. For the CDR3, the DNA is TGTGCCAGCAGCTTAGGCGGGGGAACCTCTTCGGAGCAGTACTTC.

The table lists this clone with a count of one. The chain carries TRBV15 and TRBJ1-1, with TRBD1 as a possible D gene (5 bases). The length of the CDR3 is 13 residues. V lost 5 bases, J lost 7 bases, and 14 bases lay in between. Germline V gene lookup returns CDR1 LNHNV and CDR2 YYDKDF (reference sequence). In nucleotides, the CDR3 is TGTGCCACCAGCGGCCCCTCGGGGGTTGAAGCTTTCTTT. Translated: CATSGPSGVEAFF.

This clone came up a few times. This chain uses TRBV19 with TRBJ1-1; D is ambiguous. Trimming stripped 6 bases from V and 6 bases from J, with 23 bases between. Per germline, CDR1 LNHDA and CDR2 SQIVND (reference sequence). The CDR3 extends over 16 amino acids. The CDR3 DNA follows: TGTGCCAGTAGCCTAGCCGGCGGGAGAAATTTAGCTGAAGCTTTCTTT. Translation: CASSLAGGRNLAEAFF.

This chain joins TRBV4-2 and TRBJ1-5; perhaps TRBD1 as D (5 bases). The CDR3 spans 15 residues. Germline assignment: CDR1 LGHNA and CDR2 YNFKEQ. V lost 4 bases and J 4 bases, leaving 14 bases between the germline ends. The CDR3 protein is CASSPGASGNQPQHF. Here the CDR3 DNA reads TGTGCCAGCAGCCCTGGGGCCTCGGGGAATCAGCCCCAGCATTTT.

This clone appeared a few times. The V call is TRBV2, the J call TRBJ2-1; D gene ambiguous. The CDR3 covers 15 residues. The ends were cut back, 6 bases at V and 0 bases at J, with 12 bases in the middle. The V gene's germline CDR1 is SNHLY and CDR2 FYNNEI. The CDR3 nucleotides read TGTGCCAGCAGGGCGACTTCTAGCTCCTACAATGAGCAGTTCTTC. It is translated as CASRATSSSYNEQFF. The full variable domain, its missing parts supplied by reference TRBV2 and TRBJ2-1, is EPEVTQTPSHQVTQMGQEVILRCVPISNHLYFYWYRQILGQKVEFLVSFYNNEISEKSEIFDDQFSVERPDGSNFTLKIRSTKLEDSAMYFCASRATSSSYNEQFFGPGTRLTVL.

The rearrangement uses TRBV5-1 and TRBJ1-1; D is unresolved. Germline values: CDR1 SGHRS, CDR2 YFSETQ. With 4 bases removed from V and 1 base from J, the gap between germline ends came to 17 bases. CDR3 size: 16 residues. The CDR3 nucleotides read TGCGCCAGCAGCCCCGCGGCAGCCACGCCGAACACTGAAGCTTTCTTT. This gives the protein CASSPAAATPNTEAFF.

This chain connects TRBV11-2 to TRBJ2-1; 8 bases line up with TRBD2. The ends lost 2 bases at V and 4 bases at J; junction bases unmatched: 16. In germline, CDR1 is SGHAT, CDR2 FQNNGV. There are 19 residues in the CDR3. Here the CDR3 reads CASSLSPLQRESTYNEQFF. Here the CDR3 DNA reads TGTGCCAGCAGCTTAAGCCCCCTCCAGCGGGAGAGTACATACAATGAGCAGTTCTTC.

This clone was recorded a few times. The chain employs TRBV5-1 and TRBJ2-1; 9 positions match TRBD2. Looked up from germline, CDR1 is SGHRS and CDR2 is YFSETQ. V shed 4 bases and J 6 bases; nucleotides not matched to a gene: 14. The CDR3 consists of 17 residues. Here the CDR3 reads CASSLREAGGGGNEQFF. The CDR3 DNA follows: TGCGCCAGCAGCCTCCGTGAAGCGGGGGGTGGGGGCAATGAGCAGTTCTTC.

The CDR3 sequence: CASSQSGALSYEQYF. Written as DNA, the CDR3 is TGTGCCAGCAGCCAAAGCGGGGCCCTCTCCTACGAGCAGTACTTC. This rearrangement joins TRBV6-5 to TRBJ2-7; 7 bases map to TRBD2. This CDR3 spans 15 amino acids. Trimming cost V 6 bases and J 0 bases; bases outside gene matches: 8. Germline values: CDR1 MNHEY, CDR2 SVGAGI.

The chain recombines TRBV19 with TRBJ1-2; 7 bases map to TRBD1. This CDR3 contains 14 residues. The germline V gene encodes CDR1 LNHDA and CDR2 SQIVND (reference sequence). The junction had 8 bases not matched to a gene; V was cut back by 6 bases and J by 4 bases. CDR3 sequence reads: CASRGQGGAYGYTF. The CDR3 DNA follows: TGTGCCAGTAGAGGGCAGGGGGGTGCCTATGGCTACACCTTC.

The rearrangement links TRBV28 to TRBJ1-5, with D possibly matching TRBD1 (6 bases). This CDR3 region has 15 residues. The V and J ends lost 4 bases and 3 bases respectively, with 13 bases between them. CDR1 is MDHEN and CDR2 is SYDVKM in the germline V gene. CDR3 amino acids: CASSWAGATNQPQHF. In DNA, the CDR3 is TGTGCCAGCAGTTGGGCGGGGGCTACCAATCAGCCCCAGCATTTT.

V usage is TRBV10-3 and J usage is TRBJ1-2, with a tentative D call TRBD1 (6 bases). The CDR3 contains 16 residues. V dropped 4 bases and J dropped 6 bases, with 21 bases sitting between them. CDR1 and CDR2 (germline): ENHRY, SYGVKD. The CDR3 loop reads CAISGTVEPMKHGYTF. The CDR3 DNA is TGTGCCATCAGTGGGACAGTGGAACCAATGAAACATGGCTACACCTTC.

A few counts support this clone. The chain has TRBV5-1 and TRBJ1-2; 8 bases line up with TRBD1. Germline CDR1 is SGHRS and CDR2 is YFSETQ. V lost 4 bases, J lost 0 bases, and 5 bases stayed unmatched. CDR3 length: 15 amino acids. The CDR3 bases are TGCGCCAGCAGCCCGCGGACAGGGACTAACTATGGCTACACCTTC. This encodes CASSPRTGTNYGYTF.